A selection of T cell receptor beta chains follows, all from one sample in a study of preoperative IRX-2 immunotherapy in early breast cancer. The table came from immunoSEQ multiplex PCR; TCRdb's copy has only in-frame clones and leaves some out. The repertoire holds under 25,000 clones, roughly 95% seen once, with 15% to 20% in the top ten. This specimen consisted of tumor tissue, obtained after IRX-2 immunotherapy. These receptors came from a human donor with breast cancer. The CDR3 runs from the conserved cysteine through the conserved F or W. Fields, in order: D gene, clone size, V gene, J gene, CDR3 DNA, CDR3 protein. A D gene is named only where the DNA matches it firmly. Expanded clones are given a class, and other clones once, few, many or no size at all.

TRBD2	-	TRBV15	TRBJ2-1	TGTGCCACCAGCAGCGGGACTAGCGGGGGCCATGAGCAGTTCTTC	CATSSGTSGGHEQFF
TRBD1	-	TRBV7-9	TRBJ1-2	TGTGCCAGCAGCTTTGGTAGGGCAGGGGGAATCTATGGCTACACCTTC	CASSFGRAGGIYGYTF
TRBD1	-	TRBV6-1	TRBJ2-7	TGTGCCAGCAACCAACCAAGGGGGCCCCCCTACGAGCAGTACTTC	CASNQPRGPPYEQYF
-	-	TRBV6-1	TRBJ1-3	TGTGCCAGCAGTGAAGAGAGGTTTTTTGTGAGAGGGGCTGGAAACACCATATATTTT	CASSEERFFVRGAGNTIYF
-	-	TRBV4-1	TRBJ2-2	TGCGCCAGCAGCCAAGCCCCACCCGAAGAACGGGAAGCCGGGGAGCTGTTTTTT	CASSQAPPEEREAGELFF
-	-	TRBV6-5	TRBJ2-7	TGTGCCAGCAGTTTCAACTACGAGCAGTACTTC	CASSFNYEQYF
TRBD2	-	TRBV4-2	TRBJ2-1	TGTGCCAGCAGCCAAGGCTCGGGACTAGCAGACAATGAGCAGTTCTTC	CASSQGSGLADNEQFF
TRBD2	-	TRBV7-9	TRBJ2-7	TGTGCCAGCAGCTTAAGGGTAAGCGGGAGGGCCGACGAGCAGTACTTC	CASSLRVSGRADEQYF
TRBD2	once	TRBV27	TRBJ2-1	TGTGCCAGCAGTTTAGGAACTAGCGGGAGTAACTACAATGAGCAGTTCTTC	CASSLGTSGSNYNEQFF
-	-	TRBV11-2	TRBJ2-3	TGTGCCAGCAGCTTAGGGCAGCTCACAGATACGCAGTATTTT	CASSLGQLTDTQYF
-	once	TRBV2	TRBJ2-3	TGTGCCAGCAGGCGGGGACCGTCCACAGATACGCAGTATTTT	CASRRGPSTDTQYF
-	-	TRBV7-9	TRBJ2-2	TGTGCCAGCATTGAAACCTTGGTAGGGGAGCTGTTTTTT	CASIETLVGELFF
TRBD1	-	TRBV5-4	TRBJ2-7	TGTGCCAGCAGCTTGGTGGACAGGGGGCCCCACGAGCAGTACTTC	CASSLVDRGPHEQYF
TRBD2	once	TRBV18	TRBJ2-3	TGTGCCAGCTCAAGGACTAGCGGGAGCACAGATACGCAGTATTTT	CASSRTSGSTDTQYF
TRBD2	once	TRBV7-3	TRBJ2-3	TGTGCCAGCAGCCTATTGGGGCGAACTAGCGGGAGTGCAGATACGCAGTATTTT	CASSLLGRTSGSADTQYF
-	-	TRBV11-3	TRBJ2-1	TGTGCCAGCAGCTTAGCCCGCTACAATGAGCAGTTCTTC	CASSLARYNEQFF
-	once	TRBV6-5	TRBJ2-2	TGTGCCAGCGGTGCTATGGGGGAGCTGTTTTTT	CASGAMGELFF
TRBD2	-	TRBV5-1	TRBJ2-1	TGCGCCAGCAGTAGGCCCGGGGGGGCCGGTCCCAATGAGCAGTTCTTC	CASSRPGGAGPNEQFF
-	-	TRBV5-3	TRBJ2-3	TGTGCCAGAAGGACACCGATGACAGATACGCAGTATTTT	CARRTPMTDTQYF
TRBD1	-	TRBV28	TRBJ1-2	TGTGCCAGCAGTTCCCCGACAGGGTTCGGCGGCTATGGCTACACCTTC	CASSSPTGFGGYGYTF
-	-	TRBV5-4	TRBJ2-3	TGTGCCAGCCACCAACAAATAAGACTAACAGATACGCAGTATTTT	CASHQQIRLTDTQYF
-	-	TRBV9	TRBJ1-1	TGTGCCAGCAGCCACCCCCTTCGGAGTGTCAGGCCGGGGGACACTGAAGCTTTCTTT	CASSHPLRSVRPGDTEAFF
-	-	TRBV4-2	TRBJ2-1	TGTGCCAGCAGCCAAGATCGTAGCTCTGTAAACTACAATGAGCAGTTCTTC	CASSQDRSSVNYNEQFF
-	-	TRBV21-1	TRBJ2-3	TGTGCCAGCAGCAAAGTAAAGGGAGGCACAGATACGCAGTATTTT	CASSKVKGGTDTQYF
-	-	TRBV19	TRBJ2-1	TGTGCCAGTAGTAGGGCGGGGGCCTCCTACAATGAGCAGTTCTTC	CASSRAGASYNEQFF
TRBD2	-	TRBV6-1	TRBJ2-1	TGTGCCAGCAGCGCCGGACTAGCGGCCTACAATGAGCAGTTCTTC	CASSAGLAAYNEQFF
-	-	TRBV9	TRBJ1-1	TGTGCCAGCAGCGTAGAAGGGGGAGTGAGCACTGAAGCTTTCTTT	CASSVEGGVSTEAFF
-	-	TRBV7-2	TRBJ2-2	TGTGCCAGCAGCCCCGGTTTCCGGCGGAGATCGAACACCGGGGAGCTGTTTTTT	CASSPGFRRRSNTGELFF
TRBD2	-	TRBV4-2	TRBJ2-7	TGTGCCAGCAGCCGAGGACTAGTCGGCGAGCAGTACTTC	CASSRGLVGEQYF